The TCR beta chain under discussion was sequenced for a study of cytomegalovirus exposure and HLA in healthy donors. Study results and limitations: Among TCR beta chains, those listed as cytomegalovirus-associated numbered around 180. As was reported, the classifier diagnosed cytomegalovirus status with high specificity and sensitivity.

Generated by immunoSEQ multiplex PCR, the TCRdb table keeps only in-frame clones and is missing some. The sample lists about 82,000 clones, 85% to 95% occurring once. A word on this clone: Its antigen is unknown.

The CDR3 contains 15 residues. With 4 bases removed from V and 0 bases from J, the gap between germline ends came to 10 bases. Germline V gives CDR1 MNHEY, CDR2 SVGAGI. Sample: PBMCs. The chain uses TRBV6-5 and TRBJ1-5, with a weak D call TRBD1 (5 bases). The TCR originated in a man between 18 and 35 years old in good health and CMV-seronegative. CDR3 bases: TGTGCCAGCAGTTTGACAGCTTATAGCAATCAGCCCCAGCATTTT. Its translation is CASSLTAYSNQPQHF.